One and the same sample provided the 29 T cell receptor beta chains below, sequenced in a study of early T cells in non-severe SARS-CoV-2 infection. TCRdb re-called the 5' RACE reads with MiXCR, one entry per CDR3 protein. This sample has some 77,000 distinct CDR3 sequences, with 8.5% to 10% found just once. The sequenced sample was whole blood. The receptor source for this set is an adult who was a healthcare worker with PCR-confirmed SARS-CoV-2 infection or an uninfected control (not recorded which).

This clonotype has ten or more counts. This chain links TRBV20-1 with TRBJ2-7; 13 nucleotides align to TRBD2. CDR1 is DFQATT, CDR2 SNEGSKA, per germline (reference sequence). V trimming: 3 bases; J trimming: 2 bases; junction bases outside the gene matches: 4. The CDR3 has 15 amino acids. The CDR3 spells CSARKLAGGPYEQYF. The CDR3 DNA sequence: TGCAGTGCTAGGAAACTAGCGGGAGGGCCCTACGAGCAGTACTTC.

This clonotype appeared a few times. V usage is TRBV11-2 and J usage is TRBJ2-1; 7 bases are shared with TRBD2. CDR1 is SGHAT, CDR2 FQNNGV, per germline. The V segment lost 3 bases and the J segment 6 bases; nucleotides outside the gene matches: 5. This CDR3 comprises 14 residues. DNA of the CDR3: TGTGCCAGCAGCTTGGGACTACCGATCAATGAGCAGTTCTTC. Encoded protein: CASSLGLPINEQFF. Complete variable domain (other parts from reference TRBV11-2 and TRBJ2-1): EAGVAQSPRYKIIEKRQSVAFWCNPISGHATLYWYQQILGQGPKLLIQFQNNGVVDDSQLPKDRFSAERLKGVDSTLKIQPAKLEDSAVYLCASSLGLPINEQFFGPGTRLTVL.

This clonotype was recorded at least ten times. The chain links TRBV5-5 to TRBJ2-5; D might be TRBD2 (6 bases). This CDR3 spans 12 amino acids. V was clipped by 7 bases and J by 7 bases, with 14 bases between them. Looked up from germline, CDR1 is SGHKS and CDR2 is YYEKEE (reference sequence). CDR3 protein: CASEGLVRTQYF. The CDR3 coding sequence is TGTGCCAGCGAGGGACTGGTTAGGACCCAGTACTTC.

This clonotype came up a few times. This chain links TRBV7-2 with TRBJ2-6; 7 nucleotides match TRBD1. V dropped 5 bases and J dropped 6; count of bases not matched to a gene: 10. CDR1 is SGHTA and CDR2 is FQGNSA in the germline V gene. CDR3 length: 16 amino acids. This CDR3 is CASSPGAKGAANVLTF. The CDR3 coding sequence is TGTGCCAGCAGCCCCGGGGCGAAGGGGGCGGCCAACGTCCTGACTTTC. Full variable domain (rest looked up from reference TRBV7-2 and TRBJ2-6): GAGVSQSPSNKVTEKGKDVELRCDPISGHTALYWYRQSLGQGLEFLIYFQGNSAPDKSGLPSDRFSAERTGGSVSTLTIQRTQQEDSAVYLCASSPGAKGAANVLTFGAGSRLTVL.

This clonotype has ten or more counts. The chain carries TRBV7-3 and TRBJ2-5; D remains ambiguous. Germline V gene sequence: CDR1 SGHTA, CDR2 FQGTGA. This CDR3 has 13 amino acids. The ends were cut back, 5 bases at V and 3 bases at J, with 10 bases in the middle. CDR3 DNA: TGTGCCAGCAGCCCTGGGCCCGAAGAGACCCAGTACTTC. This translates into CASSPGPEETQYF.

Ten or more counts support this clonotype. The chain's CDR3 is CASSLALGREEDGYTF. In DNA form, the CDR3 reads TGTGCCAGCAGCTTAGCGCTCGGCAGGGAGGAAGATGGCTACACCTTC. The chain combines TRBV7-8 with TRBJ1-2; D is possibly TRBD1 (5 bases). Germline-derived CDR1 and CDR2 are SGHVS and FQNEAQ. The CDR3 is 16 amino acids. Trimming pared 0 bases from V and 6 bases from J, leaving 17 bases between.

This clonotype was found many times. This chain connects TRBV30 to TRBJ2-7, with TRBD1 identical over 10 bases. The germline V gene has CDR1 GTSNPN and CDR2 SVGIG (reference sequence). The CDR3 totals 13 residues. The V gene end was trimmed by 5 bases and the J gene end by 8 bases; junction bases not matched to a gene: 9. Written as DNA, the CDR3 is TGTGCCTGGGACGGGACAGGGGCTCTAAAGCAGTACTTC. It codes for CAWDGTGALKQYF.

The chain combines TRBV28 with TRBJ1-2; D is unclear. Germline CDR1 is MDHEN and CDR2 is SYDVKM. V was trimmed by 6 bases and J by 3 bases, leaving 17 bases between them. The CDR3 totals 15 residues. The DNA for the CDR3 is TGTGCCAGCAGGAAAGTAGACACCAAATACTATGGCTACACCTTC. It specifies CASRKVDTKYYGYTF.

This clonotype has a handful of counts. The CDR3 here is CASSYFHLSGANVLTF. For the CDR3, the DNA is TGTGCCAGTAGTTACTTTCACCTCTCTGGGGCCAACGTCCTGACTTTC. The chain joins TRBV19 to TRBJ2-6; D ambiguous. This CDR3 contains 16 residues. CDR1 is LNHDA, CDR2 SQIVND, per germline (reference sequence). V was shortened by 5 bases and J by 0 bases, with 11 bases between the two germline ends.

This clonotype was seen ten or more times. V usage is TRBV6-5 and J usage is TRBJ2-1; no clear D gene. With 5 bases removed from V and 4 bases from J, the gap between germline ends came to 15 bases. Germline CDR1 and CDR2: MNHEY and SVGAGI. This CDR3 is built from 15 residues. CDR3 amino acids: CASSSSGEPYNEQFF. The CDR3 nucleotides read TGTGCCAGCAGTAGTTCAGGAGAACCTTACAATGAGCAGTTCTTC.

V usage is TRBV9 and J usage is TRBJ2-1, with 9 nucleotides matching TRBD1. Germline CDR1 SGDLS, CDR2 YYNGEE. J lost 6 bases, V lost 0 bases, and 7 bases had no gene match. The CDR3 runs to 16 residues. The CDR3 sequence is CASSVDSGQGFNEQFF. CDR3 sequence (DNA): TGTGCCAGCAGCGTAGATTCGGGACAGGGATTCAATGAGCAGTTCTTC.

The V gene is TRBV5-1, the J gene TRBJ1-5; possibly TRBD1 for D (6 bases). V was pared by 3 bases and J by 7 bases, with 17 bases between. Germline CDR1 and CDR2: SGHRS and YFSETQ. The length of the CDR3 is 15 residues. CDR3 sequence (DNA): TGCGCCAGCAGCTGGATCGGGGGCCAGGGGCAGCCCCAGCATTTT. This encodes CASSWIGGQGQPQHF.

There are many counts of this clonotype. One end of the junction is discordant with germline, which a read error may explain. The CDR3 DNA sequence: TGTGCCAGCAGTTCCGGGACAGCTACGCAGTATTTT. Protein sequence: CASSSGTATQYF. This rearrangement joins TRBV7-9 to TRBJ2-3; 7 nucleotides align to TRBD1. The CDR3 runs 12 residues. Germline CDR1 and CDR2: SEHNR and FQNEAQ (reference sequence).

The chain carries TRBV7-2 and TRBJ2-7; 8 positions agree with TRBD2. V lost 2 bases and J lost 3; bases outside the gene matches: 6. CDR1 SGHTA and CDR2 FQGNSA come from the germline V gene. This CDR3 region has 15 residues. The CDR3 spells CASSLSTGTSYEQYF. In DNA form, the CDR3 reads TGTGCCAGCAGCTTATCAACCGGGACTAGCTACGAGCAGTACTTC. Full variable domain (outside the CDR3, taken from reference TRBV7-2 and TRBJ2-7): GAGVSQSPSNKVTEKGKDVELRCDPISGHTALYWYRQSLGQGLEFLIYFQGNSAPDKSGLPSDRFSAERTGGSVSTLTIQRTQQEDSAVYLCASSLSTGTSYEQYFGPGTRLTVT.

V usage is TRBV28 and J usage is TRBJ2-2; D gene uncertain. The CDR3 runs 15 residues. Trimming took off 3 bases at V and 5 bases at J, with 13 bases between the two ends. CDR1 MDHEN and CDR2 SYDVKM come from the germline V gene. CDR3 protein: CASSFSPLGTGELFF. In DNA form, the CDR3 reads TGTGCCAGCAGTTTTTCCCCACTCGGAACCGGGGAGCTGTTTTTT.

This clonotype was seen a few times. The chain joins TRBV5-1 to TRBJ2-3; 9 bases are a match to TRBD2. After removal of 0 bases from V and 0 bases from J, the junction contained 8 bases not matched to a gene. The CDR3 runs 18 residues. The germline V gene encodes CDR1 SGHRS and CDR2 YFSETQ. The CDR3 region is CASSLALAGGISTDTQYF. The DNA of the CDR3 is TGCGCCAGCAGCTTGGCCCTGGCGGGAGGGATTAGCACAGATACGCAGTATTTT.

This clonotype was seen many times. The CDR3 DNA reads TGTGCCAGTAGTCGCGCGAGAGAGACCCAGTACTTC. It translates to CASSRARETQYF. The V gene is TRBV19, the J gene TRBJ2-5; D is unresolved. Trimming left V 5 bases short and J 4 bases short, with 8 bases between. In germline, CDR1 is LNHDA, CDR2 SQIVND (reference sequence). This CDR3 comprises 12 residues.

This clonotype was counted at least ten times. The J gene is TRBJ2-3, the V gene TRBV20-1, with D possibly matching TRBD2 (6 bases). The CDR3 is 15 amino acids. Germline CDR1 and CDR2: DFQATT and SNEGSKA (reference sequence). V was clipped by 3 bases and J by 0 bases, with 13 bases between them. In DNA, the CDR3 is TGCAGTGCTAGGACCGGGACTGCGAGCACAGATACGCAGTATTTT. Its protein product is CSARTGTASTDTQYF.

This clonotype was detected ten times or more. This chain joins TRBV15 and TRBJ1-5, with 11 bases that match TRBD1. Germline loops: CDR1 LNHNV, CDR2 YYDKDF (reference sequence). The V segment lost 3 bases and the J segment 6 bases; nucleotides outside the gene matches: 1. The CDR3 covers 14 residues. CDR3 coding DNA: TGTGCCACCAGCAGGGACAGGGGGCCTCAGCCCCAGCATTTT. Translating it yields CATSRDRGPQPQHF.

About this clonotype: A junction end diverges from the germline sequence, so it may reflect a read error. V usage is TRBV5-1 and J usage is TRBJ2-7; D gene uncertain. Germline CDR1 SGHRS, CDR2 YFSETQ. This CDR3 is 14 amino acids long. The CDR3 coding sequence is TGCGCCAGCAGCTTTGGCCAGAGCTCCAACGAGCAGTACTTC. Its protein product is CASSFGQSSNEQYF.

The V and J genes are TRBV5-1 and TRBJ2-6, with D hard to call. CDR1 is SGHRS and CDR2 is YFSETQ in the germline V gene. Trimming removed 0 bases from V and 0 bases from J, with 7 bases in between. This CDR3 is 16 amino acids long. The DNA for the CDR3 is TGCGCCAGCAGCTTGGGAGCGAACTCTGGGGCCAACGTCCTGACTTTC. It encodes CASSLGANSGANVLTF.

The rearrangement joins TRBV20-1 to TRBJ2-2; weak D call: TRBD2 (6 bases). Trimming took off 0 bases at V and 6 bases at J, with 11 bases between the two ends. Looked up from germline, CDR1 is DFQATT and CDR2 is SNEGSKA (reference sequence). The CDR3 has 14 residues. CDR3 protein: CSARDGTGAGELFF. The DNA of the CDR3 is TGCAGTGCTAGAGATGGGACTGGGGCCGGGGAGCTGTTTTTT.

This clonotype was recorded a few times. This chain connects TRBV13 to TRBJ2-3, with D perhaps matching TRBD1 (6 bases). CDR1 and CDR2 from the germline V gene are PRHDT and FYEKMQ (reference sequence). The CDR3 has 15 residues. The V and J ends lost 5 bases and 5 bases respectively, with 17 bases between them. The CDR3 is CASSPKGDHVDTQYF. The DNA of the CDR3 is TGTGCCAGCAGCCCCAAGGGGGATCACGTAGATACGCAGTATTTT.

The chain is built from TRBV5-1 and TRBJ2-3; D is undetermined. Germline CDR1 reads SGHRS; CDR2 reads YFSETQ. Trimming removed 5 bases at V and 5 bases at J, with 6 bases between. The CDR3 is made up of 11 amino acids. The CDR3 sequence: CASRFRDTQYF. CDR3 nucleotide sequence: TGCGCCAGCAGGTTCAGAGATACGCAGTATTTT.

In this sample, this clonotype turned up many times. V gene TRBV4-2 combines with J gene TRBJ2-1, with TRBD2 matching 7 bases. The CDR3 covers 18 residues. After removal of 3 bases from V and 6 bases from J, the junction contained 17 bases not matched to a gene. Germline CDR1 LGHNA, CDR2 YNFKEQ. The CDR3 loop reads CASSHLFGGLDVSNEQFF. CDR3 nucleotide sequence: TGTGCCAGCAGCCATCTATTTGGTGGACTAGATGTCTCCAATGAGCAGTTCTTC.

This clonotype was seen at least ten times. The gene calls are TRBV20-1 and TRBJ2-1; 8 nucleotides match TRBD2. The length of the CDR3 is 16 residues. V shed 5 bases, J shed 3 bases, and the junction held 12 bases outside the gene matches. Germline V gene data show CDR1 as DFQATT and CDR2 as SNEGSKA (reference sequence). The CDR3 DNA sequence: TGCAGTGCTCATCAAATGGGACTAGAGGTCTACAATGAGCAGTTCTTC. This gives the protein CSAHQMGLEVYNEQFF.

This clonotype has only a few counts. The CDR3 spells CASSRDLPNTGELFF. The DNA of the CDR3 is TGTGCCAGCAGCCGGGACTTACCGAACACCGGGGAGCTGTTTTTT. V and J are TRBV6-5 and TRBJ2-2, with a possible D match to TRBD2 (6 bases). There are 15 residues in the CDR3. The V end lost 6 bases, the J end lost 0 bases, and 11 bases lay between the germline ends. The germline V gene has CDR1 MNHEY and CDR2 SVGAGI.

This clonotype was observed at least ten times. The chain has TRBV27 and TRBJ1-2; D perhaps matches TRBD1 (6 bases). CDR3 length: 14 amino acids. Trimming pared 5 bases from V and 5 bases from J, leaving 15 bases between. Per germline, CDR1 MNHEY and CDR2 SMNVEV (reference sequence). CDR3 region: CASSLRGATYGYTF. In DNA, the CDR3 is TGTGCCAGCAGTCTGCGGGGGGCGACATATGGCTACACCTTC.

There are many counts of this clonotype. V usage is TRBV19 and J usage is TRBJ1-5; D gene ambiguous. The CDR3 totals 17 residues. CDR1 is LNHDA, CDR2 SQIVND, per germline (reference sequence). Trimming left V 3 bases short and J 3 bases short, with 18 bases between. The CDR3 coding sequence is TGTGCCAGTAGTATGGGAACGGCCCCGCTTACCAATCAGCCCCAGCATTTT. This gives the protein CASSMGTAPLTNQPQHF.